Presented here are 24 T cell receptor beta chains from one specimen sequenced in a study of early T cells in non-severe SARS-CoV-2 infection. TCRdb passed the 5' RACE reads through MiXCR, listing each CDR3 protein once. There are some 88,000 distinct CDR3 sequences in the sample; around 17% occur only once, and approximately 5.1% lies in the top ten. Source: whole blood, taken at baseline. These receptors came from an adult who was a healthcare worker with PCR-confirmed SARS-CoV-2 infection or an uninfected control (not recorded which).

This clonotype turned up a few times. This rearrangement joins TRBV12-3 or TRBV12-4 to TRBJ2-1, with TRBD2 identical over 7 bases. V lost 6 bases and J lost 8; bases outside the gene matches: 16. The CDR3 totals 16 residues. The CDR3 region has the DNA TGTGCCAGCAGCCCGACTCTTGGGGGAGGGCTTCATGAGCAGTTCTTC. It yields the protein CASSPTLGGGLHEQFF.

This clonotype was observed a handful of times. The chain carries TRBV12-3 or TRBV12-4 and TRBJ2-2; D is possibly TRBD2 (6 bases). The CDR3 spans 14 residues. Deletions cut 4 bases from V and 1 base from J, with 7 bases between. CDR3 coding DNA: TGTGCCAGCAGTTCCGGGGGGAACACCGGGGAGCTGTTTTTT. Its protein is CASSSGGNTGELFF.

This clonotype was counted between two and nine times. The CDR3 DNA reads TGTGCCAGCAGTGTTGGGGGCGGCGTTCAGCCCCAGCATTTT. Encoded protein: CASSVGGGVQPQHF. This chain joins TRBV27 and TRBJ1-5; maybe TRBD1 (6 bases). Germline V lookup: CDR1 MNHEY, CDR2 SMNVEV (reference sequence). This CDR3 spans 14 amino acids. The V end was cut by 5 bases, the J end by 6 bases, with 14 bases between.

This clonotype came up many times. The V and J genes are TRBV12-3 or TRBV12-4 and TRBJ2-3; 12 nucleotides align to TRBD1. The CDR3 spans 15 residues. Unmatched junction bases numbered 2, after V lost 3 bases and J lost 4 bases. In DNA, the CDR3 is TGTGCCAGCAGTTTGGGGACAGGGGGCGCAGATACGCAGTATTTT. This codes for CASSLGTGGADTQYF.

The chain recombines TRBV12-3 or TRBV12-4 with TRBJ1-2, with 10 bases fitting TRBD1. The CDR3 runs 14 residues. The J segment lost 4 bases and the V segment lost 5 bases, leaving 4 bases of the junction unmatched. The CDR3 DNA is TGTGCCAGCAGTGCGACAGGGGGCTTCTATGGCTACACCTTC. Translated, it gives CASSATGGFYGYTF.

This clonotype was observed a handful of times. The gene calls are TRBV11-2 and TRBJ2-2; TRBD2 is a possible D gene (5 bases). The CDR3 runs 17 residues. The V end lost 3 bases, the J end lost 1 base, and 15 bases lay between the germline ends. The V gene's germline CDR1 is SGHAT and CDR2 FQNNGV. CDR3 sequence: CASSFLGRGGNTGELFF. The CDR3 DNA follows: TGTGCCAGCAGCTTTCTAGGACGCGGAGGGAACACCGGGGAGCTGTTTTTT.

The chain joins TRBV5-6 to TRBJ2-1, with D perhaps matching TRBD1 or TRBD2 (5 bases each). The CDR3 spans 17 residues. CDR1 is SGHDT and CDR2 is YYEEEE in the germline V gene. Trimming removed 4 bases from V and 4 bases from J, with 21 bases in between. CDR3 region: CASSHTITGTDYNEQFF. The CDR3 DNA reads TGTGCCAGCAGCCATACAATAACCGGGACGGATTACAATGAGCAGTTCTTC.

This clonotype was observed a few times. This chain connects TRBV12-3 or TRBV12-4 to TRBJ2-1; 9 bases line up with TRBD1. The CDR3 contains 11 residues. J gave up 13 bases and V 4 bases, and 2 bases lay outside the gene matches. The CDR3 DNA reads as TGTGCCAGCAGTTCGGGACAGGGACAGTTCTTC. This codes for CASSSGQGQFF.

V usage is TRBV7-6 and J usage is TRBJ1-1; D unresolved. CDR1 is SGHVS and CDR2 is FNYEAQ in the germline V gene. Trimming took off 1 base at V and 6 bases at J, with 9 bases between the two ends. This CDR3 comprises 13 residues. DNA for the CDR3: TGTGCCAGCAGCTTAGTGGCAGGCGCTGAAGCTTTCTTT. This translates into CASSLVAGAEAFF. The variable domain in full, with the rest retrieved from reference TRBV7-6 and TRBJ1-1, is GAGVSQSPRYKVTKRGQDVALRCDPISGHVSLYWYRQALGQGPEFLTYFNYEAQQDKSGLPNDRFSAERPEGSISTLTIQRTEQRDSAMYRCASSLVAGAEAFFGQGTRLTVV.

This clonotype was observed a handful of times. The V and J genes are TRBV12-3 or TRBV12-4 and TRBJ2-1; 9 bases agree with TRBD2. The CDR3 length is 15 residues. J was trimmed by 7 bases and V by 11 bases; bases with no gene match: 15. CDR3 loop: CASRLREGLGNEQFF. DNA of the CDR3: TGTGCCTCCCGCTTGCGGGAGGGCCTCGGAAATGAGCAGTTCTTC.

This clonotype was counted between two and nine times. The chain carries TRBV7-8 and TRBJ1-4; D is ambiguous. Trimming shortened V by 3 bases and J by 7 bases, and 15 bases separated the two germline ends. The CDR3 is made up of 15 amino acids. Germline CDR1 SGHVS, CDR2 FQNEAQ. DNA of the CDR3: TGTGCCAGCAGCTTTCAGCGGGCGCGGGGTGAAAAACTGTTTTTT. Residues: CASSFQRARGEKLFF.

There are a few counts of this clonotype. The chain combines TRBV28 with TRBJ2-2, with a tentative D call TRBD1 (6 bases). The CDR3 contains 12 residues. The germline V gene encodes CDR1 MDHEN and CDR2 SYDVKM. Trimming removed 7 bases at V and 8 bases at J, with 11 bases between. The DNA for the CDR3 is TGTGCCAGCACCATAGACAGGGGGGAGCTGTTTTTT. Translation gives CASTIDRGELFF.

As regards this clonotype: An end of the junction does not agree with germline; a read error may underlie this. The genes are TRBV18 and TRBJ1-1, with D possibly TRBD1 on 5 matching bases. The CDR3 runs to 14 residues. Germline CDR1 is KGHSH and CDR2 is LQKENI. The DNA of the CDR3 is TGTGTCAGCTCCCGCACGGGGGAGAACACTGAAGCTTTCTTT. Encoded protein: CVSSRTGENTEAFF.

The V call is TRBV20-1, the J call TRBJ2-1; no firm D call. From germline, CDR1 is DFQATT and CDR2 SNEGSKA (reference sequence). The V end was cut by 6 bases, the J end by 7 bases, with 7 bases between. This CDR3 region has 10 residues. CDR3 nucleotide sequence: TGCAGTGCGCAGAGAAATGAGCAGTTCTTC. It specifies CSAQRNEQFF.

For the CDR3, the DNA is TGCAGTGCTAGAGATCCCCACAGGAGTAATGAAAAACTGTTTTTT. Translating gives CSARDPHRSNEKLFF. V gene TRBV20-1 combines with J gene TRBJ1-4; D perhaps matches TRBD1 (5 bases). Germline CDR1 is DFQATT and CDR2 is SNEGSKA (reference sequence). Trimming stripped 0 bases from V and 4 bases from J, with 12 bases between. CDR3 size: 15 residues.

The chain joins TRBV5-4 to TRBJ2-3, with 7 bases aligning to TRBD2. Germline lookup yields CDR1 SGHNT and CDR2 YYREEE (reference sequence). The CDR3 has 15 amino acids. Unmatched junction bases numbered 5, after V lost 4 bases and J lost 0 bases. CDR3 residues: CASSPMTSSTDTQYF. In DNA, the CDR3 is TGTGCCAGCAGCCCTATGACTAGCAGCACAGATACGCAGTATTTT. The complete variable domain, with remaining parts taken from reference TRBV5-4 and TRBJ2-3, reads ETGVTQSPTHLIKTRGQQVTLRCSSQSGHNTVSWYQQALGQGPQFIFQYYREEENGRGNFPPRFSGLQFPNYSSELNVNALELDDSALYLCASSPMTSSTDTQYFGPGTRLTVL.

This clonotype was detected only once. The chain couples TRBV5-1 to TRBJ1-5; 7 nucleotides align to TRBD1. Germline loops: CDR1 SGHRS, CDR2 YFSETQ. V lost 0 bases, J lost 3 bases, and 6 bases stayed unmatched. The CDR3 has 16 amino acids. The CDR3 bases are TGCGCCAGCAGCTTGGCCCCGGGACAGATCAATCAGCCCCAGCATTTT. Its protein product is CASSLAPGQINQPQHF.

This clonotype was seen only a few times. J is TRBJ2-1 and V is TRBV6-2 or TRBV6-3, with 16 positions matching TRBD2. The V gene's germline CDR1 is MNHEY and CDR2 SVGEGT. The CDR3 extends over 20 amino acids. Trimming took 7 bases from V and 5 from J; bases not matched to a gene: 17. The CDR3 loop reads CASTDGTGTSGRARNNEQFF. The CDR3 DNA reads TGTGCCAGCACCGATGGGACCGGGACTAGCGGGAGGGCCCGGAACAATGAGCAGTTCTTC.

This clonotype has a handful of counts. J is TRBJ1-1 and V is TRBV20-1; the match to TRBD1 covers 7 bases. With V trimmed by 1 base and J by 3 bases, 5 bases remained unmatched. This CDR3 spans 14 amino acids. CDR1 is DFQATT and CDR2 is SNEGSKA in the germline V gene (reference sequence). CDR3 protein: CSARATDRDTEAFF. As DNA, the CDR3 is TGCAGTGCTAGAGCCACCGACAGGGACACTGAAGCTTTCTTT.

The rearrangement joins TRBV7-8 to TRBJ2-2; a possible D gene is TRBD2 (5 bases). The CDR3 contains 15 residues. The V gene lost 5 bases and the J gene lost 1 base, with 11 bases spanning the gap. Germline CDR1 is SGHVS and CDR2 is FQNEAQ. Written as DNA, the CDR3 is TGTGCCAGCAGCCCCCGACTACTGAACACCGGGGAGCTGTTTTTT. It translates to CASSPRLLNTGELFF.

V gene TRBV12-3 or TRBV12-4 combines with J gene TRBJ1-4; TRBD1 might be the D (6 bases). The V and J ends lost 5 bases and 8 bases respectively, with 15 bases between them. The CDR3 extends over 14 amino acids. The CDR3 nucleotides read TGTGCCAGCAGTCCAATCAGGGGTGAAGAAAAACTGTTTTTT. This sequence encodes CASSPIRGEEKLFF.

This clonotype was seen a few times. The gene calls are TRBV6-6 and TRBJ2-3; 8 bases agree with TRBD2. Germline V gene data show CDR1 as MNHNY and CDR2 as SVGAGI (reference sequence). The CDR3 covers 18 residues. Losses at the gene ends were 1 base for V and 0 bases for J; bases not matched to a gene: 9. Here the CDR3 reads CASSYLAGGQKSTDTQYF. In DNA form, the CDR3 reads TGTGCCAGCAGTTACTTGGCGGGAGGACAAAAAAGCACAGATACGCAGTATTTT.

This CDR3 is CASSLSPTYEQYF. In nucleotides, the CDR3 is TGTGCCAGCAGCTTGAGCCCTACCTACGAGCAGTACTTC. The chain carries TRBV5-5 and TRBJ2-7; D not resolved. Germline V gives CDR1 SGHKS, CDR2 YYEKEE (reference sequence). This CDR3 has 13 residues. Trimming pared 1 base from V and 2 bases from J, leaving 7 bases between.

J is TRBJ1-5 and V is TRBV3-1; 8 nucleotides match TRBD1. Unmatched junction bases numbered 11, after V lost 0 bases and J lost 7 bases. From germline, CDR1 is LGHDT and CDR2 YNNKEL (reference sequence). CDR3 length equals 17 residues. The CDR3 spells CASSQDGGQGRSQPQHF. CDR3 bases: TGTGCCAGCAGCCAAGATGGAGGACAGGGTAGATCCCAGCCCCAGCATTTT.